The 30 T cell receptor beta chains below were found in one sample sequenced in a study of blood T cells in healthy people across ages. The authors ran a second PCR of roughly 6 to 12 cycles using a sample-barcoded 5' primer and a J-beta primer mix. TCRdb re-derived calls from the 5' RACE reads in MiXCR, one entry per CDR3 protein. The sample carries some 1.8 million distinct CDR3 sequences, more than 35% recorded once. Sequencing input: blood. These receptor sequences come from a human donor in good health.

The genes are TRBV20-1 and TRBJ2-3, with D tentatively TRBD2 (6 bases). Between the trimmed V and J ends, which lost 7 bases and 3 bases, there was a span of 20 bases. Germline lookup yields CDR1 DFQATT and CDR2 SNEGSKA (reference sequence). The CDR3 contains 15 residues. CDR3: CSVGHRGGTTDTQYF. The CDR3 coding sequence is TGCAGTGTGGGTCACCGGGGAGGTACTACAGATACGCAGTATTTT.

The V gene is TRBV10-3, the J gene TRBJ2-1; D may correspond to TRBD1 or TRBD2 (5 bases each). V was clipped by 4 bases and J by 9 bases, with 7 bases between them. CDR3 length: 11 residues. Germline CDR1 and CDR2: ENHRY and SYGVKD. In nucleotides, the CDR3 is TGTGCCATCAGTGCCGGGACTGAGCAGTTCTTC. Its translation: CAISAGTEQFF.

As DNA, the CDR3 is TGCAGCGCCATGGCAGGGGAAAAACTGTTTTTT. Amino acids: CSAMAGEKLFF. The genes are TRBV29-1 and TRBJ1-4, with D maybe TRBD1 (5 bases). Trimming stripped 7 bases from V and 8 bases from J, with 11 bases between. The CDR3 covers 11 residues. Per germline, CDR1 SQVTM and CDR2 ANQGSEA.

The chain has TRBV20-1 and TRBJ2-3, with D maybe TRBD2 (6 bases). In germline, CDR1 is DFQATT, CDR2 SNEGSKA (reference sequence). V lost 6 bases to trimming and J lost 1 base, with 20 bases between them. The CDR3 length is 16 residues. The CDR3 protein is CSAADPTGVRTDTQYF. DNA for the CDR3: TGCAGTGCCGCCGACCCCACGGGGGTTCGCACAGATACGCAGTATTTT.

The chain carries TRBV5-1 and TRBJ2-3; possibly TRBD1 for D (6 bases). In germline, CDR1 is SGHRS, CDR2 YFSETQ. V dropped 6 bases and J dropped 1 base, with 21 bases sitting between them. The CDR3 is 17 amino acids. CDR3 sequence reads: CASKRLLGGGGTDTQYF. Written as DNA, the CDR3 is TGCGCCAGCAAGCGACTACTAGGGGGTGGTGGCACAGATACGCAGTATTTT.

This sequence joins TRBV28 and TRBJ1-5, with D tentatively TRBD1 (6 bases). The CDR3 runs 17 residues. Trimming pared 3 bases from V and 7 bases from J, leaving 22 bases between. Germline-derived CDR1 and CDR2 are MDHEN and SYDVKM. The CDR3 DNA follows: TGTGCCAGCAGTTTTGCAATAAACACAGGGTTTAGCCAGCCCCAGCATTTT. This codes for CASSFAINTGFSQPQHF.

CDR3 loop: CASSSSFLATETQYF. The CDR3 DNA follows: TGTGCCAGCAGTTCGAGCTTCCTAGCTACAGAGACCCAGTACTTC. The rearrangement links TRBV28 to TRBJ2-5; perhaps TRBD2 as D (5 bases). Trimming cost V 4 bases and J 4 bases, with 16 bases left between them. Germline CDR1 MDHEN, CDR2 SYDVKM. The CDR3 totals 15 residues.

CDR3 DNA sequence: TGTGCCAGCAATCTCCCTGGGGAGGAAAAAGAGACCCAGTACTTC. It specifies CASNLPGEEKETQYF. V and J are TRBV28 and TRBJ2-5; D might be TRBD2 (6 bases). Germline CDR1 reads MDHEN; CDR2 reads SYDVKM. The CDR3 extends over 15 amino acids. V lost 7 bases, J lost 3 bases, and 18 bases lay in between. The full variable domain, completed using reference TRBV28 and TRBJ2-5, is DVKVTQSSRYLVKRTGEKVFLECVQDMDHENMFWYRQDPGLGLRLIYFSYDVKMKEKGDIPEGYSVSREKKERFSLILESASTNQTSMYLCASNLPGEEKETQYFGPGTRLLVL.

V and J are TRBV6-5 and TRBJ2-2, with a tentative D call TRBD1 (5 bases). Germline V gene lookup returns CDR1 MNHEY and CDR2 SVGAGI. The CDR3 covers 14 residues. Trimming took off 4 bases at V and 7 bases at J, with 13 bases between the two ends. CDR3 DNA: TGTGCCAGCAGTTTGCAGGGTTCACACGGGGAGCTGTTTTTT. Its protein is CASSLQGSHGELFF.

This clonotype occurred a few times. The V call is TRBV20-1, the J call TRBJ2-5; 8 bases are a match to TRBD2. CDR3 length: 15 amino acids. J lost 2 bases, V lost 3 bases, and 8 bases had no gene match. The germline V gene encodes CDR1 DFQATT and CDR2 SNEGSKA (reference sequence). CDR3 region: CSARASGGGQETQYF. The CDR3 coding sequence is TGCAGTGCTAGGGCGAGCGGGGGCGGTCAAGAGACCCAGTACTTC.

The CDR3 nucleotides read TGTGCCAGCAGCCACCCTAGGACGGATACAGATACGCAGTATTTT. Amino acids: CASSHPRTDTDTQYF. V usage is TRBV6-2 or TRBV6-3 and J usage is TRBJ2-3; D uncertain. V shed 6 bases and J shed 3 bases, with 16 bases lying between them. CDR1 is MNHEY, CDR2 SVGEGT, per germline. The CDR3 sequence is 15 residues long.

The rearrangement links TRBV7-8 to TRBJ1-2; D not resolved. In germline, CDR1 is SGHVS, CDR2 FQNEAQ. CDR3 length equals 12 residues. V lost 2 bases and J lost 7, with 8 bases in between. CDR3 sequence reads: CASSLFCGGYTF. The CDR3 DNA follows: TGTGCCAGCAGCTTATTTTGTGGTGGCTACACCTTC.

This clonotype was seen a single time. The genes are TRBV6-5 and TRBJ2-1, with a tentative D call TRBD2 (7 bases). The germline V gene encodes CDR1 MNHEY and CDR2 SVGAGI. V was clipped by 6 bases and J by 6 bases, with 21 bases between them. The CDR3 consists of 16 residues. This chain's CDR3 is CASRMGGAIISNEQFF. The CDR3 bases are TGTGCCAGCAGGATGGGGGGGGCGATTATTAGCAATGAGCAGTTCTTC.

The chain is built from TRBV12-3 or TRBV12-4 and TRBJ2-1, with TRBD1 matching over 8 bases. J lost 4 bases, V lost 6 bases, and 8 bases had no gene match. This CDR3 contains 15 residues. The CDR3: CASSYTGGMYNEQFF. Here the CDR3 DNA reads TGTGCCAGCAGCTATACAGGGGGAATGTACAATGAGCAGTTCTTC.

The chain employs TRBV4-1 and TRBJ2-5; 12 nucleotides match TRBD2. Germline V gives CDR1 MGHRA, CDR2 YSYEKL. V lost 0 bases and J lost 1; bases outside the gene matches: 9. The CDR3 runs 19 residues. The chain's CDR3 is CASSQEGRRLAGAQETQYF. The CDR3 DNA follows: TGCGCCAGCAGCCAAGAAGGTCGGCGACTAGCGGGGGCCCAAGAGACCCAGTACTTC.

The CDR3 bases are TGTGCCAGCAGAACGGAACAGGCCTATGGCTACACCTTC. Its protein product is CASRTEQAYGYTF. The rearrangement uses TRBV2 and TRBJ1-2; tentatively, D is TRBD1 (5 bases). This CDR3 has 13 residues. CDR1 is SNHLY and CDR2 is FYNNEI in the germline V gene. The V end lost 6 bases, the J end lost 4 bases, and 12 bases lay between the germline ends.

The chain carries TRBV20-1 and TRBJ1-2; D is uncertain. The CDR3 runs 14 residues. Looked up from germline, CDR1 is DFQATT and CDR2 is SNEGSKA (reference sequence). V was clipped by 0 bases and J by 4 bases, with 12 bases between them. CDR3 bases: TGCAGTGCTAGAGAGGGCGGCTTACGCTATGGCTACACCTTC. Encoded protein: CSAREGGLRYGYTF.

This clonotype was seen more than once but under ten times. The chain joins TRBV7-8 to TRBJ2-5; D is uncertain. Germline V CDR1 and CDR2: SGHVS, FQNEAQ. Trimming pared 0 bases from V and 5 bases from J, leaving 10 bases between. This CDR3 has 14 amino acids. The CDR3 DNA is TGTGCCAGCAGCTTAGCATCACCTTCGGAGACCCAGTACTTC. This translates into CASSLASPSETQYF. The full variable domain, rest sourced from reference TRBV7-8 and TRBJ2-5, is GAGVSQSPRYKVAKRGQDVALRCDPISGHVSLFWYQQALGQGPEFLTYFQNEAQLDKSGLPSDRFFAERPEGSVSTLKIQRTQQEDSAVYLCASSLASPSETQYFGPGTRLLVL.

The rearrangement links TRBV12-3 or TRBV12-4 to TRBJ2-3; 12 nucleotides line up with TRBD2. The CDR3 extends over 15 amino acids. Germline trimming cut 3 bases from V and 7 bases from J; bases unmatched to any gene: 5. CDR3 protein: CASSFASGGAHTQYF. The CDR3 region has the DNA TGTGCCAGCAGTTTCGCTAGCGGGGGGGCACATACGCAGTATTTT.

This rearrangement joins TRBV20-1 to TRBJ2-5; 9 bases are a match to TRBD2. V lost 3 bases, J lost 7 bases, and 12 bases stayed unmatched. CDR3 length: 15 residues. The V gene's germline CDR1 is DFQATT and CDR2 SNEGSKA (reference sequence). CDR3 loop: CSASLSGGYGGTQYF. The CDR3 DNA is TGCAGTGCTAGCCTTAGCGGGGGCTACGGCGGGACCCAGTACTTC.

The V and J genes are TRBV30 and TRBJ1-3, with TRBD1 matching over 9 bases. The CDR3 is 14 residues long. CDR1 and CDR2 from the germline V gene are GTSNPN and SVGIG (reference sequence). J lost 4 bases, V lost 1 base, and 2 bases had no gene match. The DNA for the CDR3 is TGTGCCTGGAGTGCCGGACAGGGGGGAAACACCATATATTTT. Amino acids: CAWSAGQGGNTIYF.

This rearrangement joins TRBV6-5 to TRBJ2-3; TRBD1 agrees at 9 bases. From germline, CDR1 is MNHEY and CDR2 SVGAGI. V gave up 2 bases and J gave up 0 bases; unmatched junction bases: 12. The CDR3 has 19 amino acids. CDR3 loop: CASSYTNPQGASSTDTQYF. For the CDR3, the DNA is TGTGCCAGCAGTTACACCAACCCACAGGGGGCCTCTAGCACAGATACGCAGTATTTT.

V usage is TRBV4-3 and J usage is TRBJ2-3; 7 bases map to TRBD2. The CDR3 spans 19 residues. Germline loops: CDR1 LGHNA, CDR2 YSLEER. Trimming removed 0 bases from V and 2 bases from J; junction bases left unmatched: 14. The CDR3 nucleotides are TGCGCCAGCAGCCAAGAAAAGAGGCAGCGGGGTGTCTTCACAGATACGCAGTATTTT. Protein sequence: CASSQEKRQRGVFTDTQYF.

This chain joins TRBV5-1 and TRBJ1-4; weak D call: TRBD1 (6 bases). CDR3 length: 15 residues. CDR1 and CDR2 (germline): SGHRS, YFSETQ. The V gene lost 4 bases and the J gene lost 7 bases, with 17 bases spanning the gap. The CDR3 here is CASSPNRVPVEKLFF. CDR3 in DNA: TGCGCCAGCAGCCCGAACAGGGTCCCTGTTGAAAAACTGTTTTTT.

The chain couples TRBV12-5 to TRBJ2-7; 10 bases align to TRBD1. Trimming cost V 0 bases and J 7 bases; bases outside gene matches: 15. From germline, CDR1 is LGHNT and CDR2 FRNRAP. The CDR3 runs to 18 residues. The CDR3 coding sequence is TGTGCTAGTGGTTTGGTAATCAGGGGACAGGGGTTTGAGGATGAGCAGTACTTC. It yields the protein CASGLVIRGQGFEDEQYF.

This clonotype has only a few counts. The chain links TRBV5-5 to TRBJ2-3; 8 bases match TRBD1. The V segment lost 5 bases and the J segment 3 bases; nucleotides outside the gene matches: 11. The CDR3 length is 16 residues. CDR1 is SGHKS, CDR2 YYEKEE, per germline (reference sequence). The CDR3 region has the DNA TGTGCCAGCAGTCGTACAGGGGGTCTTCAGACAGATACGCAGTATTTT. It yields the protein CASSRTGGLQTDTQYF.

The sample holds a few counts of this clonotype. The chain combines TRBV29-1 with TRBJ2-7, with TRBD2 as a possible D gene (6 bases). Per the germline V gene, CDR1 is SQVTM and CDR2 is ANQGSEA. V was clipped by 5 bases and J by 2 bases, with 16 bases between them. This CDR3 comprises 14 residues. The CDR3 here is CSVRGRDFPYEQYF. CDR3 coding DNA: TGCAGCGTTCGGGGGAGAGATTTTCCCTACGAGCAGTACTTC.

The chain carries TRBV29-1 and TRBJ1-6; no reliable D call. CDR1 SQVTM and CDR2 ANQGSEA come from the germline V gene. The CDR3 length is 12 residues. The V end lost 8 bases, the J end lost 4 bases, and 9 bases lay between the germline ends. The CDR3 nucleotides are TGCAGCAAGACACATTATAATTCACCCCTCCACTTT. Encoded protein: CSKTHYNSPLHF.

The chain couples TRBV20-1 to TRBJ2-3, with 8 bases fitting TRBD2. This CDR3 region has 13 residues. Germline V lookup: CDR1 DFQATT, CDR2 SNEGSKA (reference sequence). V lost 3 bases, J lost 3 bases, and 2 bases stayed unmatched. The CDR3 is CSASRGGTDTQYF. The CDR3, as DNA: TGCAGTGCTAGTCGGGGGGGTACAGATACGCAGTATTTT.

This clonotype has only a few counts. The V call is TRBV27, the J call TRBJ2-4, with D possibly being TRBD2 (7 bases). The DNA end favors TRBJ2-7, so the J call may be wrong. Germline lookup yields CDR1 MNHEY and CDR2 SMNVEV (reference sequence). The CDR3 spans 15 residues. The CDR3 DNA reads as TGTGCCAGCAGTCCCACGGGGGGCCTCCATCTCGAGCAGTACTTC. Encoded protein: CASSPTGGLHLEQYF.